Presented here are 29 T cell receptor beta chains from one specimen sequenced in a study of shared clonotypes between healthy human individuals. The protocol was immunoSEQ multiplex PCR, while the TCRdb copy is restricted to in-frame clones and leaves out a portion. The table records 450,000 to 500,000 clones, more than 75% of them present only once. The specimen was PBMCs. These receptors were taken from a woman aged 40 to 50 in good health. Some clones in this sample may be carry-over from other donors' samples.

The rearrangement uses TRBV18 and TRBJ2-7, with a possible D match to TRBD1 (6 bases). CDR1 is KGHSH, CDR2 LQKENI, per germline. Trimming pared 2 bases from V and 5 bases from J, leaving 19 bases between. The CDR3 loop spans 16 amino acids. CDR3 sequence reads: CASSPSRPGEHHEQYF. The CDR3 DNA is TGTGCCAGCTCACCATCCCGGCCAGGGGAACACCACGAGCAGTACTTC.

The chain joins TRBV7-9 to TRBJ1-2; TRBD1 is a possible D gene (6 bases). The V end lost 5 bases, the J end lost 7 bases, and 20 bases lay between the germline ends. The germline V gene has CDR1 SEHNR and CDR2 FQNEAQ (reference sequence). This CDR3 is 15 amino acids long. The DNA for the CDR3 is TGTGCCAGCAGCCAAGAATTAGGGGGAAGGCTTGGCTACACCTTC. Translating it yields CASSQELGGRLGYTF.

V gene TRBV7-3 combines with J gene TRBJ1-2; D is undetermined. The CDR3 contains 13 residues. Germline V gene data show CDR1 as SGHTA and CDR2 as FQGTGA. Trimming removed 2 bases from V and 7 bases from J, with 11 bases in between. The CDR3 coding sequence is TGTGCCAGCAGCTTAGGACGCGGGAGTGGCTACACCTTC. It translates to CASSLGRGSGYTF.

This clone was seen many times. The sample has other DNA sequences that encode this CDR3 too. V usage is TRBV5-1 and J usage is TRBJ2-7, with D maybe TRBD2 (5 bases). The CDR3 runs 14 residues. Germline loops: CDR1 SGHRS, CDR2 YFSETQ. Trimming removed 4 bases at V and 3 bases at J, with 14 bases between. The CDR3 loop reads CASSAASRNYEQYF. Written as DNA, the CDR3 is TGCGCCAGCAGCGCAGCTAGCCGAAACTACGAGCAGTACTTC.

This clone was detected only once. The chain uses TRBV7-2 and TRBJ2-2; 8 bases agree with TRBD2. Germline loops: CDR1 SGHTA, CDR2 FQGNSA. V shed 2 bases, J shed 6 bases, and the junction held 8 bases outside the gene matches. The length of the CDR3 is 16 residues. In nucleotides, the CDR3 is TGTGCCAGCAGCTTATTCGCCCGGACTAGCCCCGGGGAGCTGTTTTTT. As protein: CASSLFARTSPGELFF.

This clone appeared a single time. V gene TRBV9 combines with J gene TRBJ2-2, with TRBD2 identical over 7 bases. The CDR3 runs to 16 residues. V was pared by 4 bases and J by 0 bases, with 6 bases of the junction left unmatched. CDR1 and CDR2 (germline): SGDLS, YYNGEE. The CDR3 nucleotides read TGTGCCAGCAGCTTAACTAGCGAACCGAACACCGGGGAGCTGTTTTTT. This sequence encodes CASSLTSEPNTGELFF.

The V and J genes are TRBV7-2 and TRBJ1-1, with D unclear. Trimming left V 0 bases short and J 4 bases short, with 9 bases between. The germline V gene has CDR1 SGHTA and CDR2 FQGNSA. This CDR3 is 14 amino acids long. CDR3 residues: CASSLARTSTEAFF. The CDR3 DNA follows: TGTGCCAGCAGCTTAGCCCGGACGAGCACTGAAGCTTTCTTT.

This chain links TRBV7-9 with TRBJ1-5; D perhaps matches TRBD1 (5 bases). Germline V CDR1 and CDR2: SEHNR, FQNEAQ (reference sequence). This CDR3 comprises 15 residues. The V end lost 1 base, the J end lost 3 bases, and 10 bases lay between the germline ends. The CDR3 protein is CASSLGGGANQPQHF. The CDR3 nucleotides are TGTGCCAGCAGCTTAGGCGGCGGGGCCAATCAGCCCCAGCATTTT.

This clone came up once. The chain combines TRBV2 with TRBJ2-5; TRBD1 agrees at 8 bases. Near its end, the DNA agrees better with TRBJ2-7, so the J call may be wrong. Germline V gene sequence: CDR1 SNHLY, CDR2 FYNNEI. The CDR3 is 14 amino acids. CDR3 DNA sequence: TGTGCCAGCAGGAGGGGACAGGTTAACTACGAGCAGTACTTC. It codes for CASRRGQVNYEQYF.

The chain has TRBV5-5 and TRBJ2-1; D is unresolved. Looked up from germline, CDR1 is SGHKS and CDR2 is YYEKEE (reference sequence). The CDR3 is 12 amino acids. The V end was cut by 4 bases, the J end by 9 bases, with 11 bases between. CDR3 in amino acids: CASSPGSGEQFF. The CDR3 nucleotides read TGTGCCAGCAGCCCCGGTTCGGGTGAGCAGTTCTTC.

For the CDR3, the DNA is TGCAGCGTTGAAGGGCAGGCGAACACCGGGGAGCTGTTTTTT. It is translated as CSVEGQANTGELFF. The rearrangement joins TRBV29-1 to TRBJ2-2; D not certain. The CDR3 loop spans 14 amino acids. Germline CDR1 reads SQVTM; CDR2 reads ANQGSEA. Deletions cut 1 base from V and 0 bases from J, with 6 bases between.

As to this clone: This sequence may be a read error, since a much larger clone differs from it by one base. The chain is built from TRBV7-2 and TRBJ2-1, with D possibly matching TRBD2 (6 bases). Germline V gene data show CDR1 as SGHTA and CDR2 as FQGNSA. This CDR3 is 15 amino acids long. Trimming pared 5 bases from V and 1 base from J, leaving 12 bases between. The chain's CDR3 is CASSAGLPSYNEQFF. In nucleotides, the CDR3 is TGTGCCAGCAGCGCCGGACTACCATCCTACAATGAGCAGTTCTTC.

The CDR3 here is CASSIRDRENTEAFF. The CDR3 nucleotides are TGTGCCAGCAGCATACGGGACAGGGAGAACACTGAAGCTTTCTTT. V and J are TRBV7-9 and TRBJ1-1; 9 nucleotides line up with TRBD1. Unmatched junction bases numbered 5, after V lost 5 bases and J lost 1 base. The CDR3 is 15 amino acids. The germline CDR1 and CDR2 sequences are SEHNR and FQNEAQ (reference sequence).

A note on this clone: The same CDR3 also results from other DNA sequences found in this sample. This rearrangement joins TRBV28 to TRBJ1-2; perhaps TRBD1 as D (6 bases). CDR1 MDHEN and CDR2 SYDVKM come from the germline V gene. V lost 6 bases to trimming and J lost 8 bases, with 10 bases between them. The length of the CDR3 is 11 residues. CDR3 sequence reads: CASRQGVGYTF. CDR3 bases: TGTGCCAGCAGACAGGGAGTCGGCTACACCTTC.

The chain carries TRBV19 and TRBJ1-1; 8 nucleotides align to TRBD1. Per germline, CDR1 LNHDA and CDR2 SQIVND (reference sequence). The J segment lost 14 bases and the V segment lost 6 bases, leaving 8 bases of the junction unmatched. This CDR3 has 11 amino acids. CDR3 in DNA: TGTGCCAGTAGAAGGGGACAGGCAAACTTCTTT. Amino acids: CASRRGQANFF.

Details on this clone: With a far larger clone one base away, a read error is the likely cause. Different DNA sequences within this sample yield the same CDR3. J is TRBJ1-6 and V is TRBV28; a possible D gene is TRBD1 (5 bases). V dropped 6 bases and J dropped 10 bases, with 19 bases sitting between them. CDR1 is MDHEN, CDR2 SYDVKM, per germline. The CDR3 has 15 amino acids. This CDR3 is CASSPPGQRISPLHF. The CDR3 region has the DNA TGTGCCAGCAGCCCACCGGGGCAGCGTATCTCACCCCTCCACTTT.

This clone was recorded a few times. J is TRBJ1-5 and V is TRBV7-2; 10 positions match TRBD1. The V and J ends lost 5 bases and 12 bases, in that order; junction bases with no gene match: 13. This CDR3 is 15 amino acids long. Germline loops: CDR1 SGHTA, CDR2 FQGNSA. CDR3 sequence reads: CASSAYAGTGAFQHF. CDR3 sequence (DNA): TGTGCCAGCAGCGCCTACGCCGGGACAGGGGCCTTCCAGCATTTT.

The chain recombines TRBV6-5 with TRBJ2-2; 7 nucleotides agree with TRBD2. Trimming cost V 6 bases and J 5 bases; bases outside gene matches: 6. The CDR3 has 14 residues. CDR1 and CDR2 from the germline V gene are MNHEY and SVGAGI. In nucleotides, the CDR3 is TGTGCCAGCAGCACCCTGCGGGGGACCGGGGAGCTGTTTTTT. It encodes CASSTLRGTGELFF.

V gene TRBV20-1 combines with J gene TRBJ2-7; the D is unclear. V was trimmed by 7 bases and J by 4 bases, leaving 11 bases between them. CDR1 is DFQATT and CDR2 is SNEGSKA in the germline V gene (reference sequence). The length of the CDR3 is 11 residues. The CDR3 bases are TGCAGTGGGGTAGGGTTGTACGAGCAGTACTTC. Encoded protein: CSGVGLYEQYF.

The rearrangement uses TRBV6-1 and TRBJ2-7; D is unresolved. V lost 6 bases and J 4 bases, leaving 7 bases between the germline ends. The CDR3 spans 11 residues. From germline, CDR1 is MNHNS and CDR2 SASEGT. The DNA of the CDR3 is TGTGCCAGCAGCCTCAAGTACGAGCAGTACTTC. This translates into CASSLKYEQYF.

This chain connects TRBV7-6 to TRBJ2-1, with D unresolved. CDR3 length equals 16 residues. Trimming removed 2 bases from V and 0 bases from J, with 11 bases in between. Germline CDR1 is SGHVS and CDR2 is FNYEAQ. CDR3 sequence reads: CASSLPPASSYNEQFF. In nucleotides, the CDR3 is TGTGCCAGCAGCTTACCCCCAGCTAGCTCCTACAATGAGCAGTTCTTC.

Turning to this clone: Germline and junction disagree at one end, which may indicate a read error. This chain connects TRBV4-2 to TRBJ2-7; D gene unclear. Germline V gene sequence: CDR1 LGHNA, CDR2 YNFKEQ. This CDR3 is 15 amino acids long. The DNA for the CDR3 is TGTGCCAGCAGCCAAGGCAGGAACTTCTACTACGGGCAGTACTTC. The encoded protein is CASSQGRNFYYGQYF.

This clone was picked up a small number of times. The chain couples TRBV5-1 to TRBJ1-1; no clear D. Trimming cost V 1 base and J 0 bases, with 10 bases left between them. The germline CDR1 and CDR2 sequences are SGHRS and YFSETQ. The CDR3 spans 15 residues. This CDR3 reads CASSLLDGLNTEAFF. CDR3 DNA: TGCGCCAGCAGCTTGTTGGACGGACTGAACACTGAAGCTTTCTTT. Combining the CDR3 with reference TRBV5-1 and TRBJ1-1 gives the whole variable domain KAGVTQTPRYLIKTRGQQVTLSCSPISGHRSVSWYQQTPGQGLQFLFEYFSETQRNKGNFPGRFSGRQFSNSRSEMNVSTLELGDSALYLCASSLLDGLNTEAFFGQGTRLTVV.

In regard to this clone: With a far larger clone one base away, a read error is the likely cause. The same CDR3 arises from other DNA sequences in this sample as well. This chain links TRBV7-9 with TRBJ1-1; D remains unclear. CDR3 length: 13 amino acids. V was clipped by 2 bases and J by 0 bases, with 4 bases between them. Germline lookup yields CDR1 SEHNR and CDR2 FQNEAQ (reference sequence). The chain's CDR3 is CASSLQMNTEAFF. In nucleotides, the CDR3 is TGTGCCAGCAGCTTACAGATGAACACTGAAGCTTTCTTT.

The V and J genes are TRBV13 and TRBJ1-1; no firm D call. Per the germline V gene, CDR1 is PRHDT and CDR2 is FYEKMQ (reference sequence). Trimming took off 4 bases at V and 1 base at J, with 7 bases between the two ends. The CDR3 totals 13 residues. The CDR3 sequence: CASSWFKNTEAFF. The CDR3 DNA follows: TGTGCCAGCAGCTGGTTCAAGAACACTGAAGCTTTCTTT.

The CDR3: CASNQGAPGEQYF. The DNA of the CDR3 is TGCGCCAGTAACCAGGGGGCGCCAGGGGAGCAGTACTTC. V usage is TRBV10-2 and J usage is TRBJ2-7; 8 nucleotides align to TRBD1. Germline trimming cut 9 bases from V and 7 bases from J; bases unmatched to any gene: 11. Per germline, CDR1 WSHSY and CDR2 SAAADI. CDR3 length: 13 residues.

Regarding this clone: With a far larger clone one base away, a read error is the likely cause. The CDR3 reads CASSLRQGTTIYF. The DNA for the CDR3 is TGTGCCAGCAGCCTCAGACAGGGGACGACCATATATTTT. The rearrangement uses TRBV11-2 and TRBJ1-3; 8 bases align to TRBD1. Germline trimming cut 5 bases from V and 10 bases from J; bases unmatched to any gene: 7. In germline, CDR1 is SGHAT, CDR2 FQNNGV. This CDR3 region has 13 residues.

With regard to this clone: With a far larger clone one base away, a read error is the likely cause. This chain links TRBV29-1 with TRBJ1-1; no firm D call. Germline CDR1 is SQVTM and CDR2 is ANQGSEA. With 8 bases removed from V and 7 bases from J, the gap between germline ends came to 23 bases. The CDR3 runs 14 residues. The CDR3 loop is CSIVLTRGGIEAFF. The CDR3 DNA follows: TGCAGCATTGTCCTAACCCGGGGTGGGATTGAAGCTTTCTTT.

This chain joins TRBV5-4 and TRBJ1-3; perhaps TRBD1 as D (5 bases). Germline values: CDR1 SGHNT, CDR2 YYREEE (reference sequence). This CDR3 comprises 15 residues. Deletions cut 3 bases from V and 0 bases from J, with 10 bases between. The DNA of the CDR3 is TGTGCCAGCAGCTCTGACAGAGACTCTGGAAACACCATATATTTT. Protein sequence: CASSSDRDSGNTIYF.